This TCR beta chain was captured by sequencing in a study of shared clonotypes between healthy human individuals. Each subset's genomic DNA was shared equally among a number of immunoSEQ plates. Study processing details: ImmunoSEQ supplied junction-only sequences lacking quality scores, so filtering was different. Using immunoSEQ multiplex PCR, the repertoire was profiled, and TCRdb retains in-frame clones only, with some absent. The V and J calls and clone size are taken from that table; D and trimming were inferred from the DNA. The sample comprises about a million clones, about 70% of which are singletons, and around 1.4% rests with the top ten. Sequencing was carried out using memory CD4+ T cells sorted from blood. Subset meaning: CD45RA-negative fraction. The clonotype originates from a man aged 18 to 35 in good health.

CDR3 DNA: TGTGCCAGCAGCTTAGCGGCAGGGGCGGGGGAGACCCAGTACTTC. Its protein product is CASSLAAGAGETQYF. The gene calls are TRBV7-9 and TRBJ2-5; D may be TRBD1 or TRBD2 (6 bases each). Germline V lookup: CDR1 SEHNR, CDR2 FQNEAQ (reference sequence). The CDR3 extends over 15 amino acids. Trimming cost V 0 bases and J 5 bases, with 13 bases left between them. The full variable domain, with the rest looked up from reference TRBV7-9 and TRBJ2-5, is DTGVSQNPRHKITKRGQNVTFRCDPISEHNRLYWYRQTLGQGPEFLTYFQNEAQLEKSRLLSDRFSAERPKGSFSTLEIQRTEQGDSAMYLCASSLAAGAGETQYFGPGTRLLVL.